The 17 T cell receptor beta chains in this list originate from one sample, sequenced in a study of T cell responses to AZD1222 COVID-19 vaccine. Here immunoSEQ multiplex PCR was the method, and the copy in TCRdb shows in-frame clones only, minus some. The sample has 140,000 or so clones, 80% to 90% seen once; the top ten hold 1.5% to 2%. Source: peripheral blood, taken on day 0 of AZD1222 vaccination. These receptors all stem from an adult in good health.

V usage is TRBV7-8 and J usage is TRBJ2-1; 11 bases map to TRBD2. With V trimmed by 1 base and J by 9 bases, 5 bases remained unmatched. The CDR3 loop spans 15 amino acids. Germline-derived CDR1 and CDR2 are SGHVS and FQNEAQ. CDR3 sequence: CASSLGTSGSSEQFF. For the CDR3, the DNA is TGTGCCAGCAGCTTAGGTACTAGCGGGAGTAGTGAGCAGTTCTTC.

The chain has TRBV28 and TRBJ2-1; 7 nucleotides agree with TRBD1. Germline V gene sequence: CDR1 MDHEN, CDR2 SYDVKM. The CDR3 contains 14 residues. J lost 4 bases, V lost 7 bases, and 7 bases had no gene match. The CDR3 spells CASKDRAIYNEQFF. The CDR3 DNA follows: TGTGCCAGCAAAGACAGGGCCATATACAATGAGCAGTTCTTC. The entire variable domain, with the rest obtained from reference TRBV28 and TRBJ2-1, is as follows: DVKVTQSSRYLVKRTGEKVFLECVQDMDHENMFWYRQDPGLGLRLIYFSYDVKMKEKGDIPEGYSVSREKKERFSLILESASTNQTSMYLCASKDRAIYNEQFFGPGTRLTVL.

CDR3 nucleotide sequence: TGTGCCAGTAGGATGGTGGATAGCACTGAAGCTTTCTTT. It specifies CASRMVDSTEAFF. The chain joins TRBV19 to TRBJ1-1; unclear D gene. V was trimmed by 6 bases and J by 4 bases, leaving 12 bases between them. Germline lookup yields CDR1 LNHDA and CDR2 SQIVND (reference sequence). There are 13 residues in the CDR3.

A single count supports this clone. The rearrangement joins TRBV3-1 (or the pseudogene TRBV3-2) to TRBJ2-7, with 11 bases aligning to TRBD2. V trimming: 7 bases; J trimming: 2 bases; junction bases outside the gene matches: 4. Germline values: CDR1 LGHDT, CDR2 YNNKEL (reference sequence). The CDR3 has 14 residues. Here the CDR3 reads CASTPGLAAYEQYF. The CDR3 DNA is TGTGCCAGCACCCCGGGACTAGCGGCCTACGAGCAGTACTTC.

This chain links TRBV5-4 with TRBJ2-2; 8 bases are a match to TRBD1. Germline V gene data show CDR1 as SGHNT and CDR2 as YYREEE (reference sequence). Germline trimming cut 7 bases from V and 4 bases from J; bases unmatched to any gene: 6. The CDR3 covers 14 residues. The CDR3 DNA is TGTGCCAGCCAGCGTGACAGGGGCACCGGGGAGCTGTTTTTT. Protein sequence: CASQRDRGTGELFF.

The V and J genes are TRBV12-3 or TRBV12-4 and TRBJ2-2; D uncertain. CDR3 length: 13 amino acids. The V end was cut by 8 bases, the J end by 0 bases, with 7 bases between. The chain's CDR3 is CASAAPNTGELFF. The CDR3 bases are TGTGCCAGCGCCGCCCCGAACACCGGGGAGCTGTTTTTT.

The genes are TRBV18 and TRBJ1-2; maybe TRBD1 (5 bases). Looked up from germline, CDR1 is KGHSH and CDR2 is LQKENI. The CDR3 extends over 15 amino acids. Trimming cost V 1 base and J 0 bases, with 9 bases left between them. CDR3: CASSPRDGANYGYTF. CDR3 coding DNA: TGTGCCAGCTCACCACGGGACGGAGCTAACTATGGCTACACCTTC.

CDR3 coding DNA: TGTGCCAGCAGTGAAGCGCACGGGGGGCCGAGAAACACCATATATTTT. Protein: CASSEAHGGPRNTIYF. This rearrangement joins TRBV6-1 to TRBJ1-3, with a possible D match to TRBD1 (6 bases). This CDR3 spans 16 amino acids. Deletions cut 0 bases from V and 5 bases from J, with 14 bases between. Germline lookup yields CDR1 MNHNS and CDR2 SASEGT.

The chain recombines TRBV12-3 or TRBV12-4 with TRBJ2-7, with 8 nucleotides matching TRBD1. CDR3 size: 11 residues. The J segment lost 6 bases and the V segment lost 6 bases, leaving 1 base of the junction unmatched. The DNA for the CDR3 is TGTGCCAGCAGACAGGGGGGCGAGCAGTACTTC. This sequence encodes CASRQGGEQYF.

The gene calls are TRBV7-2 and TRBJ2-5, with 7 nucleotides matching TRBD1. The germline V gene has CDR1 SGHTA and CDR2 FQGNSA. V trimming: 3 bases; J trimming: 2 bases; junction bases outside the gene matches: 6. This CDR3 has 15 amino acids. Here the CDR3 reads CASSFRTGRQETQYF. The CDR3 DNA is TGTGCCAGCAGCTTTCGGACAGGACGGCAAGAGACCCAGTACTTC.

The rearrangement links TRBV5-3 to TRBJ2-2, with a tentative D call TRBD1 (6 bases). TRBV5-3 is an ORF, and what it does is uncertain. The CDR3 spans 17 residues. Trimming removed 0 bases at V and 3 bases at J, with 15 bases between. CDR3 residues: CARSLDTGQGDTGELFF. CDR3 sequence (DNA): TGTGCCAGAAGCTTGGATACGGGACAAGGCGACACCGGGGAGCTGTTTTTT.

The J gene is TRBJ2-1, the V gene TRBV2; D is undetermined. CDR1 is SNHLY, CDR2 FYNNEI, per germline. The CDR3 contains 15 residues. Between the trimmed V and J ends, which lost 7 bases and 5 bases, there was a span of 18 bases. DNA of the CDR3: TGTGCCAGCAAAAGGCAAATCCTACCAGACAATGAGCAGTTCTTC. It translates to CASKRQILPDNEQFF.

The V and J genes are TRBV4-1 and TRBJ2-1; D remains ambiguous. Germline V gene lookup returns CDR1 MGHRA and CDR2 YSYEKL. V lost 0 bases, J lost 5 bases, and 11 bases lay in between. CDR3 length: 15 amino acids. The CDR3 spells CASSQEGFLDNEQFF. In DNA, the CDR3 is TGCGCCAGCAGCCAAGAGGGGTTCTTGGACAATGAGCAGTTCTTC.

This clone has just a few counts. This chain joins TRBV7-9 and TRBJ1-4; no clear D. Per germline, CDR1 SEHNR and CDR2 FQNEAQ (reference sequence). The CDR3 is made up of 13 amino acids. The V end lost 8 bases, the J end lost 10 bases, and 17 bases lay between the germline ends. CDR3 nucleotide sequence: TGTGCCAGCCTGCTAATGCCGAACCCAAAACTGTTTTTT. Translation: CASLLMPNPKLFF.

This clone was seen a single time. In DNA, the CDR3 is TGTGCCAGTAGTTCCGAGCGAGGACTTACCTACGAGCAGTACTTC. Translating it yields CASSSERGLTYEQYF. This chain joins TRBV19 and TRBJ2-7; TRBD2 is a possible D gene (5 bases). The germline CDR1 and CDR2 sequences are LNHDA and SQIVND (reference sequence). V was shortened by 5 bases and J by 2 bases, with 16 bases between the two germline ends. The CDR3 length is 15 residues.

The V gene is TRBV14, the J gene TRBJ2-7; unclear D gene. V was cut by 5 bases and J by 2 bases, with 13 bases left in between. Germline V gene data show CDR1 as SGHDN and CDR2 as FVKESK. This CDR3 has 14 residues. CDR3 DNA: TGTGCCAGCAGCGCACTTGGGGTTGCCTACGAGCAGTACTTC. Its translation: CASSALGVAYEQYF.

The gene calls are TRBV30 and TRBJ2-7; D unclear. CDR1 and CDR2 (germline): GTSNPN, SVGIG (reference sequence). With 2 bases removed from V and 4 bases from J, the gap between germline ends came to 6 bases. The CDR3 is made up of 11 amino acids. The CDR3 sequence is CAWSIMYEQYF. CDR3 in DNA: TGTGCCTGGAGTATTATGTACGAGCAGTACTTC.